Below, 8 T cell receptor beta chains from the same sample are listed, as sequenced in a study of PD-L1 blockade in urothelial cancer. Sequenced by immunoSEQ multiplex PCR; TCRdb stores in-frame clones only, minus some. The repertoire holds about 57,000 clones, about 86% seen once, with less than 3% in the top ten. This specimen consisted of PBMCs, obtained around atezolizumab (anti-PD-L1) treatment. Source of these receptors: a man between 50 and 59 years old with urothelial cancer.

The chain recombines TRBV18 with TRBJ2-5; 8 bases map to TRBD2. Germline assignment: CDR1 KGHSH and CDR2 LQKENI. The CDR3 totals 16 residues. The V gene end was trimmed by 3 bases and the J gene end by 4 bases; junction bases not matched to a gene: 10. CDR3 bases: TGTGCCAGCTCACCGTTCGCAGCGGGAGAATCAGAGACCCAGTACTTC. Amino acid sequence: CASSPFAAGESETQYF.

This clone has only one observation. This rearrangement joins TRBV15 to TRBJ2-3; D remains ambiguous. CDR3 length: 12 residues. Trimming took 6 bases from V and 1 from J, leaving 5 bases between them. Germline-derived CDR1 and CDR2 are LNHNV and YYDKDF (reference sequence). CDR3 protein: CATSYGTDTQYF. CDR3 nucleotides: TGTGCCACCAGTTATGGCACAGATACGCAGTATTTT.

This clone was observed a single time. The V gene is TRBV7-2, the J gene TRBJ1-1; D unclear. The CDR3 totals 16 residues. Trimming took 5 bases from V and 4 from J, leaving 20 bases between them. The germline V gene encodes CDR1 SGHTA and CDR2 FQGNSA. CDR3 bases: TGTGCCAGCAGCCCTGTGTTGTCAGCGGGCCCCACTGAAGCTTTCTTT. Protein: CASSPVLSAGPTEAFF.

The J gene is TRBJ2-3, the V gene TRBV5-1, with a possible D match to TRBD1 (6 bases). V was cut by 6 bases and J by 3 bases, with 17 bases left in between. CDR1 is SGHRS and CDR2 is YFSETQ in the germline V gene. CDR3 length equals 15 residues. CDR3 sequence reads: CASNAMGARTDTQYF. The DNA of the CDR3 is TGCGCCAGCAATGCCATGGGGGCGCGTACAGATACGCAGTATTTT.

V usage is TRBV30 and J usage is TRBJ2-5, with TRBD2 matching over 8 bases. The V gene's germline CDR1 is GTSNPN and CDR2 SVGIG (reference sequence). The CDR3 is 13 amino acids. The V and J ends lost 0 bases and 5 bases, in that order; junction bases with no gene match: 2. The CDR3 sequence: CAWSVQRGETQYF. In DNA, the CDR3 is TGTGCCTGGAGTGTACAGCGGGGGGAGACCCAGTACTTC.

The chain is built from TRBV10-3 and TRBJ1-1; tentatively, D is TRBD1 (6 bases). Trimming stripped 2 bases from V and 4 bases from J, with 29 bases between. CDR1 and CDR2 from the germline V gene are ENHRY and SYGVKD. CDR3 length equals 20 residues. The CDR3 nucleotides are TGTGCCATCAGTGAGAGTTCCGGGACACCTGGACCAGGGAAGGGCACTGAAGCTTTCTTT. Translation gives CAISESSGTPGPGKGTEAFF.

The CDR3, as DNA: TGTGCCAGCTCACCAGAAGCGAATACCTACGAGCAGTACTTC. Protein product: CASSPEANTYEQYF. V is TRBV18 and J is TRBJ2-7; D unresolved. Germline CDR1 and CDR2: KGHSH and LQKENI. CDR3 length equals 14 residues. V lost 2 bases to trimming and J lost 2 bases, with 10 bases between them.

V gene TRBV5-1 combines with J gene TRBJ1-3; TRBD1 agrees at 10 bases. The CDR3 has 15 amino acids. CDR1 and CDR2 (germline): SGHRS, YFSETQ. Trimming at V came to 4 bases and at J to 4 bases, leaving 5 bases not matched to a gene. CDR3 bases: TGCGCCAGCAGCCGGGGGACAGGGGAAGGAAACACCATATATTTT. As protein: CASSRGTGEGNTIYF.